This T cell receptor beta chain emerged from a study of blood T cell repertoires in COVID-19. J lost 0 bases, V lost 5 bases, and 10 bases had no gene match. The CDR3 runs to 17 residues. From germline, CDR1 is MDHEN and CDR2 SYDVKM. Method: immunoSEQ multiplex PCR; TCRdb's copy keeps in-frame clones and lacks some. The sample has under 30,000 clones; 80% to 90% are singletons. The sequence was obtained from a human donor in a cohort sampled during active COVID-19. The sequencing sample was made of peripheral blood. The chain is built from TRBV28 and TRBJ2-3, with 8 bases aligning to TRBD1. CDR3 amino acids: CASSGPSGTGSTDTQYF. DNA for the CDR3: TGTGCCAGCAGTGGACCCTCCGGGACAGGAAGCACAGATACGCAGTATTTT.